This TCR beta chain comes out of a study of shared clonotypes between healthy human individuals. Study-wide context: Two women and a few men aged 18 to 49 served as donors.

CD8 cells classed as naive were CD45RO-negative and positively selected for CCR7, excluding terminally differentiated effector memory CD45RA+ cells. Each subset's genomic DNA was shared equally among a number of immunoSEQ plates. TCRdb keeps only in-frame clones here, not all; method: immunoSEQ multiplex PCR. The data contain about 590,000 clones, about 95% of them seen just once; the ten biggest clones take up roughly 0.1%. V gave up 3 bases and J gave up 1 base; unmatched junction bases: 18. CDR3 length equals 21 residues. Germline assignment: CDR1 LNHNV and CDR2 YYDKDF (reference sequence). Points from the study as a whole: A generally larger estimated richness was seen in naive subsets than in memory subsets.

Concerning this clone itself: The antigen remains unidentified.

The sample taken for sequencing was naive CD8+ T cells sorted from blood. This clonotype was sampled from a woman under 40 in good health. This chain links TRBV15 with TRBJ2-2; 9 nucleotides line up with TRBD2. The CDR3 bases are TGTGCCACCAGCAGGGACAAGTTTCAAGGGCTAGCGGGACAGAACACCGGGGAGCTGTTTTTT. It is translated as CATSRDKFQGLAGQNTGELFF.